This T cell receptor (beta chain) was sequenced during a study of T cell responses to AZD1222 COVID-19 vaccine. Repertoires were generated with immunoSEQ multiplex PCR, while TCRdb's copy carries only in-frame clones and drops some. The data contain around 80,000 clones, around nine tenths of them singletons. Study conclusions and caveats: Among AZD1222 vaccinees, only five to seven were seropositive at baseline. A reported finding is that nearly half of spike-specific TCRs target unmutated variant regions. Most donors were white British and more were female, and clonal diversity was possibly underestimated. Spike was spanned by vaccine-associated CD4 TCRs, with dominance at 160-218 and 743-854.

As regards this clone: Its matching antigen is unknown.

The CDR3 loop spans 13 amino acids. CDR1 and CDR2 from the germline V gene are LGHDT and YNNKEL (reference sequence). Trimming removed 4 bases at V and 3 bases at J, with 9 bases between. The chain employs TRBV3-1 (or the pseudogene TRBV3-2) and TRBJ1-2; perhaps TRBD1 as D (5 bases). The source is an adult in good health. The source was peripheral blood, collected on day 0 of AZD1222 vaccination. CDR3: CASSPKQDYGYTF. CDR3 bases: TGTGCCAGCAGCCCCAAACAGGACTATGGCTACACCTTC.